This TCR beta chain was identified in a study of control samples from healthy donors and cancer patients. This clone has just one count. Germline CDR1 and CDR2: GTSNPN and SVGIG (reference sequence). V was clipped by 7 bases and J by 0 bases, with 8 bases between them. The CDR3 is 12 amino acids. Only in-frame clones appear in the TCRdb table, and some are missing; sequencing was by immunoSEQ multiplex PCR. The sample consists of around 130,000 clones, 80% to 90% of them appearing once. The sequenced sample consisted of blood. This receptor was obtained from a man under 40 in good health. The chain recombines TRBV30 with TRBJ2-3; D remains unclear. This CDR3 reads CASEASTDTQYF. CDR3 DNA: TGTGCCTCCGAGGCTAGCACAGATACGCAGTATTTT. Variable domain in full (rest from reference TRBV30 and TRBJ2-3): SQTIHQWPATLVQPVGSPLSLECTVEGTSNPNLYWYRQAAGRGLQLLFYSVGIGQISSEVPQNLSASRPQDRQFILSSKKLLLSDSGFYLCASEASTDTQYFGPGTRLTVL.